The clone carrying this T cell receptor (beta chain) has only a few counts. The antigen is undetermined. Its ends do not fully match the called genes, so a read error is possible. This CDR3 has 15 residues. The germline V gene encodes CDR1 SGHKS and CDR2 YYEKEE (reference sequence). The CDR3 regions of TCR beta were amplified from RNA transcripts. The HTBI primer set served for first-round RT-PCR of the TCR CDR3. Each CDR3 protein gets one entry after TCRdb re-called the multiplex PCR reads with MiXCR. The sample includes around 450,000 distinct CDR3 sequences, approximately 15% of them seen just once. This specimen belongs to a study of T cells in Graves' hyperthyroidism and ophthalmopathy. Study observations and caveats: Expanded thyroid clonotypes (above 0.001) were mostly also found in blood.

Material: blood. The receptor was derived from a woman between 18 and 29 years old with Graves' hyperthyroidism. This sequence joins TRBV5-5 and TRBJ2-5; TRBD1 aligns across 9 bases. The CDR3 reads CASGLQQGAQETQYF. The CDR3 bases are TGTGCCAGCGGCTTGCAACAGGGGGCCCAAGAGACCCAGTACTTC.